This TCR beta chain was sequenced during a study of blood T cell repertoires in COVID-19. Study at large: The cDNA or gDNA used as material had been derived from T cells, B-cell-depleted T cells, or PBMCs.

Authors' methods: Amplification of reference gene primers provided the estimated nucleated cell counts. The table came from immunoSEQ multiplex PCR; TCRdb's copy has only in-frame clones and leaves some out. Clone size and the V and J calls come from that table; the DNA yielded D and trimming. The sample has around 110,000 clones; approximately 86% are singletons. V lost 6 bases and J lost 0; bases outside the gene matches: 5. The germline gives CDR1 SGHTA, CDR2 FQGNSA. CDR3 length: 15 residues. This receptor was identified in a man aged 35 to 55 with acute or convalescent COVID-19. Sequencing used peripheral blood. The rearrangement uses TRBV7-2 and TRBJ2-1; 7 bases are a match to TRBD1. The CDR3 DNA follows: TGTGCCAGCAGGCCGGACAGGACCTCCTACAATGAGCAGTTCTTC. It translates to CASRPDRTSYNEQFF.